Shown below are 21 T cell receptor beta chains from a single sample sequenced in a study of blood T cell repertoires in COVID-19. The repertoire was sequenced with immunoSEQ multiplex PCR; TCRdb's copy has only in-frame clones and lacks some. Of roughly 100,000 clones listed, around 80% are singletons. The source material was peripheral blood. The receptor source for this set is a woman aged 55-69 years with acute or convalescent COVID-19.

V gene TRBV11-3 combines with J gene TRBJ2-5; 9 bases match TRBD1. Per the germline V gene, CDR1 is SGHNT and CDR2 is YENEEA. V gave up 1 base and J gave up 3 bases; unmatched junction bases: 12. This CDR3 is 18 amino acids long. The CDR3: CASSLVRLTGGQEETQYF. Written as DNA, the CDR3 is TGTGCCAGCAGCTTAGTGAGGTTGACAGGGGGGCAGGAAGAGACCCAGTACTTC.

This clone was counted only a few times. This chain joins TRBV28 and TRBJ1-2; 10 bases map to TRBD1. Germline CDR1 is MDHEN and CDR2 is SYDVKM. The CDR3 has 14 amino acids. The ends lost 5 bases at V and 7 bases at J; junction bases unmatched: 7. CDR3 protein: CASSPGQGGRGYTF. Here the CDR3 DNA reads TGTGCCAGCAGTCCCGGACAGGGGGGACGTGGCTACACCTTC.

The rearrangement links TRBV7-7 to TRBJ2-5, with 13 bases that match TRBD2. From germline, CDR1 is SSHAT and CDR2 FNYEAQ (reference sequence). V lost 5 bases and J lost 5; bases outside the gene matches: 8. This CDR3 spans 16 amino acids. This chain's CDR3 is CASSRGLAGVQETQYF. CDR3 in DNA: TGTGCCAGCAGCCGCGGACTAGCGGGGGTACAGGAGACCCAGTACTTC.

This clone has only one observation. The chain joins TRBV5-4 to TRBJ1-1; TRBD1 aligns across 8 bases. The CDR3 is 14 amino acids. The V gene's germline CDR1 is SGHNT and CDR2 YYREEE (reference sequence). V lost 2 bases, J lost 6 bases, and 6 bases stayed unmatched. The CDR3 DNA reads TGTGCCAGCAGCTTACAGGGGGGTTTATCTGAAGCTTTCTTT. This gives the protein CASSLQGGLSEAFF.

The chain is built from TRBV11-3 and TRBJ2-5; 13 positions match TRBD2. V lost 4 bases and J lost 5; bases outside the gene matches: 7. Germline V gene lookup returns CDR1 SGHNT and CDR2 YENEEA. This CDR3 is 16 amino acids long. CDR3 nucleotide sequence: TGTGCCAGCAGCTCCGGGACTAGCGGGGTAGTGGAGACCCAGTACTTC. It encodes CASSSGTSGVVETQYF.

The rearrangement joins TRBV6-5 to TRBJ2-2; the match to TRBD1 covers 8 bases. The CDR3 runs to 15 residues. Trimming removed 3 bases from V and 8 bases from J; junction bases left unmatched: 8. In germline, CDR1 is MNHEY, CDR2 SVGAGI. CDR3 DNA sequence: TGTGCCAGCAGTTATCGCATGACAGGGGTTGGGGAGCTGTTTTTT. Residues: CASSYRMTGVGELFF.

The chain employs TRBV6-6 and TRBJ2-7; 7 bases match TRBD1. Germline trimming cut 2 bases from V and 1 base from J; bases unmatched to any gene: 8. Germline V CDR1 and CDR2: MNHNY, SVGAGI (reference sequence). The CDR3 is 16 residues long. The CDR3 loop is CASSYGQGEESYEQYF. In DNA form, the CDR3 reads TGTGCCAGCAGTTACGGGCAGGGGGAAGAATCCTACGAGCAGTACTTC.

V and J are TRBV20-1 and TRBJ2-5; TRBD1 matches at 8 bases. Germline-derived CDR1 and CDR2 are DFQATT and SNEGSKA (reference sequence). CDR3 length: 15 amino acids. The ends lost 3 bases at V and 1 base at J; junction bases unmatched: 7. The CDR3 here is CSASPLQGVQETQYF. The CDR3 DNA is TGCAGTGCTAGTCCCCTACAGGGGGTCCAAGAGACCCAGTACTTC.

The V and J genes are TRBV4-2 and TRBJ2-4, with 12 bases fitting TRBD2. This CDR3 contains 17 residues. Per the germline V gene, CDR1 is LGHNA and CDR2 is YNFKEQ. The V segment lost 1 base and the J segment 5 bases; nucleotides outside the gene matches: 6. CDR3 nucleotide sequence: TGTGCCAGCAGCCAAGGTGGTGGGACTAGCGGGCAAAACATTCAGTACTTC. It translates to CASSQGGGTSGQNIQYF.

The sample holds a few counts of this clone. The CDR3 loop reads CASSVLPVGGYEQYF. The CDR3 nucleotides read TGCGCCAGCAGCGTCCTCCCGGTGGGGGGGTACGAGCAGTACTTC. The V gene is TRBV5-1, the J gene TRBJ2-7; 7 bases agree with TRBD2. CDR1 SGHRS and CDR2 YFSETQ come from the germline V gene. Trimming cost V 4 bases and J 4 bases; bases outside gene matches: 11. The CDR3 length is 15 residues.

The genes are TRBV7-6 and TRBJ1-5; TRBD1 matches at 7 bases. Losses at the gene ends were 1 base for V and 3 bases for J; bases not matched to a gene: 3. CDR1 and CDR2 (germline): SGHVS, FNYEAQ. The CDR3 spans 15 residues. The CDR3 DNA sequence: TGTGCCAGCAGCTTAGGACAGGGTAACAATCAGCCCCAGCATTTT. Its translation is CASSLGQGNNQPQHF.

V usage is TRBV18 and J usage is TRBJ1-1; unclear D gene. CDR3 length equals 14 residues. Germline loops: CDR1 KGHSH, CDR2 LQKENI. The V end was cut by 2 bases, the J end by 5 bases, with 12 bases between. CDR3: CASSPSNTGTEAFF. In DNA form, the CDR3 reads TGTGCCAGCTCACCATCGAATACGGGGACTGAAGCTTTCTTT.

The rearrangement uses TRBV6-2 or TRBV6-3 and TRBJ1-4; TRBD1 might be the D (6 bases). The ends were cut back, 3 bases at V and 5 bases at J, with 13 bases in the middle. Germline loops: CDR1 MNHEY, CDR2 SVGEGT. The CDR3 runs to 15 residues. Written as DNA, the CDR3 is TGTGCCAGCAGTTATGTATTTCAGGGGAATGAAAAACTGTTTTTT. It yields the protein CASSYVFQGNEKLFF.

V gene TRBV25-1 combines with J gene TRBJ2-5; weak D call: TRBD1 (5 bases). The germline CDR1 and CDR2 sequences are MGHDK and SYGVNS. V shed 4 bases and J shed 3 bases, with 21 bases lying between them. The CDR3 sequence is 17 residues long. CDR3: CASSGPRAPRAKETQYF. The CDR3 DNA reads TGTGCCAGCAGTGGCCCAAGGGCCCCCAGGGCCAAAGAGACCCAGTACTTC.

The rearrangement uses TRBV19 and TRBJ1-1; TRBD1 might be the D (6 bases). CDR3 length: 14 amino acids. V gave up 5 bases and J gave up 4 bases, with 14 bases separating them. CDR1 and CDR2 from the germline V gene are LNHDA and SQIVND (reference sequence). CDR3 in DNA: TGTGCCAGTAGTGCTCGACAGACAGGCACTGAAGCTTTCTTT. It yields the protein CASSARQTGTEAFF.

This clone appeared a single time. The rearrangement links TRBV30 to TRBJ1-2; possibly TRBD1 for D (5 bases). This CDR3 contains 14 residues. Germline V gene lookup returns CDR1 GTSNPN and CDR2 SVGIG (reference sequence). The V and J ends lost 0 bases and 2 bases respectively, with 10 bases between them. CDR3 DNA sequence: TGTGCCTGGAGTGTCTCAGGGTTAAACTATGGCTACACCTTC. Residues: CAWSVSGLNYGYTF.

V and J are TRBV5-6 and TRBJ1-4, with no clear D. CDR1 SGHDT and CDR2 YYEEEE come from the germline V gene. The CDR3 runs 16 residues. V was pared by 1 base and J by 0 bases, with 10 bases between. The DNA of the CDR3 is TGTGCCAGCAGCTTGCCGGGAACAGCAACTAATGAAAAACTGTTTTTT. It translates to CASSLPGTATNEKLFF.

The rearrangement joins TRBV5-1 to TRBJ2-6, with D possibly being TRBD1 (5 bases). The ends were cut back, 4 bases at V and 0 bases at J, with 8 bases in the middle. The CDR3 contains 15 residues. Germline CDR1 SGHRS, CDR2 YFSETQ. As DNA, the CDR3 is TGCGCCAGCAGCCCAAGGGGCTCTGGGGCCAACGTCCTGACTTTC. Protein product: CASSPRGSGANVLTF.

This chain joins TRBV2 and TRBJ2-5; 9 bases align to TRBD1. The V gene end was trimmed by 7 bases and the J gene end by 5 bases; junction bases not matched to a gene: 8. The germline V gene has CDR1 SNHLY and CDR2 FYNNEI. The CDR3 runs 14 residues. CDR3 residues: CASKGTGTWETQYF. CDR3 sequence (DNA): TGTGCCAGCAAGGGGACAGGGACATGGGAGACCCAGTACTTC. The full variable domain, completed using reference TRBV2 and TRBJ2-5, is EPEVTQTPSHQVTQMGQEVILRCVPISNHLYFYWYRQILGQKVEFLVSFYNNEISEKSEIFDDQFSVERPDGSNFTLKIRSTKLEDSAMYFCASKGTGTWETQYFGPGTRLLVL.

The sample holds one count of this clone. CDR3 protein: CASSSASGIDGYTF. CDR3 in DNA: TGTGCCAGCTCATCCGCGTCAGGAATCGATGGCTACACCTTC. The chain combines TRBV18 with TRBJ1-2; D is undetermined. The CDR3 has 14 residues. Germline CDR1 reads KGHSH; CDR2 reads LQKENI. V was cut by 5 bases and J by 6 bases, with 16 bases left in between.

The V gene is TRBV15, the J gene TRBJ1-5; 7 bases match TRBD1. Trimming at V came to 7 bases and at J to 1 base, leaving 10 bases not matched to a gene. This CDR3 is 16 amino acids long. The germline CDR1 and CDR2 sequences are LNHNV and YYDKDF (reference sequence). CDR3 DNA sequence: TGTGCCACCACCCGGGACAGCTGGGGGAGCAATCAGCCCCAGCATTTT. It translates to CATTRDSWGSNQPQHF.